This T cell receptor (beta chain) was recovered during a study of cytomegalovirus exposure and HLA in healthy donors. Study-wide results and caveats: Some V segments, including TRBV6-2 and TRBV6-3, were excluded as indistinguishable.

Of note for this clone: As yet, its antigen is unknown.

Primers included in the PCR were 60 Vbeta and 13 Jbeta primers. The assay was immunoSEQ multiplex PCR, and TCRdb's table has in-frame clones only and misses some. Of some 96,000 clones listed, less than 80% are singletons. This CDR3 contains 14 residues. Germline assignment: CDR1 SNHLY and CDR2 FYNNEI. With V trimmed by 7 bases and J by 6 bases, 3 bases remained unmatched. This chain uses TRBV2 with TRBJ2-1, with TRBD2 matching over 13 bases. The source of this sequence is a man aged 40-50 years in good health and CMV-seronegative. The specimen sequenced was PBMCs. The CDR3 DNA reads TGTGCCAGCAAACTAGCGGGAGGGCTCAATGAGCAGTTCTTC. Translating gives CASKLAGGLNEQFF.